These T cell receptor beta chains were read from a single sample in a study of T cell clonotyping in hematopoietic cell transplantation. TCRdb's copy holds only in-frame clones and misses some; the assay was immunoSEQ multiplex PCR. The sample includes about 7,100 clones, 88% of them seen just once. The source material was peripheral blood mononuclear cells, sampled before stem cell transplant. These receptors all stem from a man between 25 and 39 years old with acute myeloid leukemia. Some clones in this sample may be carry-over from other donors' samples. The CDR3 runs from the conserved cysteine through the conserved F or W. D genes are given only for firm matches. The size of a clone is reported for some rows only, either as once, few or many, or as a class for expanded clones.

D gene	V gene	J gene	clone size	CDR3 protein	CDR3 DNA
-	TRBV6-5	TRBJ1-1	-	CASSYSLWGNTEAFF	TGTGCCAGCAGTTACTCGCTTTGGGGCAACACTGAAGCTTTCTTT
-	TRBV9	TRBJ2-2	-	CASSVTVNTGELFF	TGTGCCAGCAGCGTAACAGTTAACACCGGGGAGCTGTTTTTT
TRBD1	TRBV4-3	TRBJ1-2	-	CASSQPTGGGYGYTF	TGCGCCAGCAGCCAACCCACAGGGGGCGGCTATGGCTACACCTTC
-	TRBV28	TRBJ1-4	once	CASSLKGSGSEGKLFF	TGTGCCAGCAGTTTAAAGGGGTCGGGAAGCGAGGGAAAACTGTTTTTT
-	TRBV7-4	TRBJ2-6	-	CASSQRSSSQSRANVLTF	TGTGCCAGCAGCCAGAGGAGCAGCTCACAAAGTCGGGCCAACGTCCTGACTTTC
TRBD1	TRBV19	TRBJ1-2	-	CASTRTGSDGYTF	TGTGCCAGTACTCGGACAGGGAGCGATGGCTACACCTTC
-	TRBV27	TRBJ1-1	once	CASSRYSLNTEAFF	TGTGCCAGCAGTCGGTACAGCTTGAACACTGAAGCTTTCTTT
TRBD2	TRBV30	TRBJ2-1	-	CAGRLVGGNEQFF	TGTGCCGGACGACTAGTCGGGGGGAATGAGCAGTTCTTC
-	TRBV7-2	TRBJ1-1	-	CASSSMNTEAFF	TGTGCCAGCAGCTCTATGAACACTGAAGCTTTCTTT
-	TRBV18	TRBJ1-5	once	CASSLSRQPQHF	TGTGCCAGCTCACTCTCACGGCAGCCCCAGCATTTT